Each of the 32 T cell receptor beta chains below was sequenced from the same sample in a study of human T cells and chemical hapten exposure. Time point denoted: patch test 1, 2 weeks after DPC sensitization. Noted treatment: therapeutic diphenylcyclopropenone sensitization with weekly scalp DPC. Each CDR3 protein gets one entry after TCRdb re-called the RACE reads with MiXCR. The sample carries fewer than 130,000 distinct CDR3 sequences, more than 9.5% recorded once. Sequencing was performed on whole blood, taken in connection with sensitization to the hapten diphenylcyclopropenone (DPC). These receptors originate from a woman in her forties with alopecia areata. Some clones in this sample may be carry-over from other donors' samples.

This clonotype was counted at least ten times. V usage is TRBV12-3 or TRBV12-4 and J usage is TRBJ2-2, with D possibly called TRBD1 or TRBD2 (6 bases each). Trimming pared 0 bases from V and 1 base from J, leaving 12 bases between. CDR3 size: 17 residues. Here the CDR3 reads CASSLAGGGLNTGELFF. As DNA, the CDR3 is TGTGCCAGCAGTTTAGCTGGAGGGGGTTTGAACACCGGGGAGCTGTTTTTT.

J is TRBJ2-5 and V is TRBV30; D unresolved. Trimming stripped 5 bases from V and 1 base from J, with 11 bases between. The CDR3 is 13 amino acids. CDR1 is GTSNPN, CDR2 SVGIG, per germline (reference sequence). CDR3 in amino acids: CAWVGWSQETQYF. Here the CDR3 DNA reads TGTGCCTGGGTTGGATGGTCCCAAGAGACCCAGTACTTC.

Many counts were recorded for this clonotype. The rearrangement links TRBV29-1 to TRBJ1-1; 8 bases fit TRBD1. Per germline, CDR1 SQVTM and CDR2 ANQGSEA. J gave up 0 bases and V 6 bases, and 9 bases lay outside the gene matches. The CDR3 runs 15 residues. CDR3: CSVGGTGGLNTEAFF. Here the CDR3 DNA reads TGCAGCGTGGGGGGCACAGGGGGTCTGAACACTGAAGCTTTCTTT.

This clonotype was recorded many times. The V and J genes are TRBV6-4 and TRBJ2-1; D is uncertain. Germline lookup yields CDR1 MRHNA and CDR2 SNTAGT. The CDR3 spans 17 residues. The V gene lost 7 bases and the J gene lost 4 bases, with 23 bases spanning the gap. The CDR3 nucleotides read TGTGCCAGCACCCTCCGGTGGACCCCCCGAAAATACAATGAGCAGTTCTTC. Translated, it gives CASTLRWTPRKYNEQFF.

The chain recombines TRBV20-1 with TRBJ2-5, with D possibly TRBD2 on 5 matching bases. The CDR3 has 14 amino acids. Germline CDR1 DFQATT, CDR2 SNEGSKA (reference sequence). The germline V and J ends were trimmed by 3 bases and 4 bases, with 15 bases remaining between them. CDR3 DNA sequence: TGCAGTGCTAGGGGTCCACTAGTTTCAGAGACCCAGTACTTC. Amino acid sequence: CSARGPLVSETQYF.

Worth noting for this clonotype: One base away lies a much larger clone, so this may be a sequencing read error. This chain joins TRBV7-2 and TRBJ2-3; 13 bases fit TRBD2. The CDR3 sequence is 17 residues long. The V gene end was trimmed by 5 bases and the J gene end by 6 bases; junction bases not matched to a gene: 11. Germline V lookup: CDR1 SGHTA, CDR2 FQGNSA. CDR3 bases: TGTGCCAGCAGCCCGTTGGGACTAGCGGGATCCATCGATACGCAGTATTTT. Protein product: CASSPLGLAGSIDTQYF. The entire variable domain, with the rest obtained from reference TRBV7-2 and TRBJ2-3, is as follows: GAGVSQSPSNKVTEKGKDVELRCDPISGHTALYWYRQSLGQGLEFLIYFQGNSAPDKSGLPSDRFSAERTGGSVSTLTIQRTQQEDSAVYLCASSPLGLAGSIDTQYFGPGTRLTVL.

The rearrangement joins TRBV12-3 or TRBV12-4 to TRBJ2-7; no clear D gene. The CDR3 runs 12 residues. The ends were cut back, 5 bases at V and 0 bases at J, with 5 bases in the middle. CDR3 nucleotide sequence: TGTGCCAGCAGTCGAAGCTCCTACGAGCAGTACTTC. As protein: CASSRSSYEQYF.

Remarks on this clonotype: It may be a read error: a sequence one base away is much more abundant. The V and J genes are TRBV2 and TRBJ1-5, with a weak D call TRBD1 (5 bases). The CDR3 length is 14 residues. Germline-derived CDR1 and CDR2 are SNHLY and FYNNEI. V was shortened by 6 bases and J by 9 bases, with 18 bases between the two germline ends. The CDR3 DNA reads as TGTGCCAGCAGCCCCGGGGGAGAGTATCGGCCCCAGCATTTT. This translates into CASSPGGEYRPQHF.

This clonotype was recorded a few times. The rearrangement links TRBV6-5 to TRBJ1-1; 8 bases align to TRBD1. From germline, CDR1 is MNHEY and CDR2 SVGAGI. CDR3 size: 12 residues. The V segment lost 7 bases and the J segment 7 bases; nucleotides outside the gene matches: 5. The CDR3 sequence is CASTDRGHEAFF. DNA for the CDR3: TGTGCCAGCACTGACAGGGGTCATGAAGCTTTCTTT.

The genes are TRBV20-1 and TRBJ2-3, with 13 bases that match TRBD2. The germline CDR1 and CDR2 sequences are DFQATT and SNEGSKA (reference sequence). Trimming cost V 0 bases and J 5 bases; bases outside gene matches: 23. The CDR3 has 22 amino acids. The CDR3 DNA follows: TGCAGTGCTAGAGATCCCAGTAGACCATCACTAGCGGGAGGGATTTCTGTAGATACGCAGTATTTT. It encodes CSARDPSRPSLAGGISVDTQYF.

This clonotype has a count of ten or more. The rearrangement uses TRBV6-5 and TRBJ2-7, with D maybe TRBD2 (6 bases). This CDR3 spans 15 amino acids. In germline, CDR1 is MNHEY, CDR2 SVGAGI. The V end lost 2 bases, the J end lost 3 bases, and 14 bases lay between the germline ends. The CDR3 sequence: CASSYNVGGGYEQYF. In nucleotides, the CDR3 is TGTGCCAGCAGTTACAATGTGGGAGGTGGCTACGAGCAGTACTTC.

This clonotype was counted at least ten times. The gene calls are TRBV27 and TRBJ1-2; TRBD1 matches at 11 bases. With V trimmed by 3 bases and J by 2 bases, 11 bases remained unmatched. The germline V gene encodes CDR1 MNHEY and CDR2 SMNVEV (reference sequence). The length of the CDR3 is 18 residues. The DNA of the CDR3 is TGTGCCAGCAGTTTTGCCACCCCCGGGACAGGGGGAAACTATGGCTACACCTTC. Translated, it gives CASSFATPGTGGNYGYTF.

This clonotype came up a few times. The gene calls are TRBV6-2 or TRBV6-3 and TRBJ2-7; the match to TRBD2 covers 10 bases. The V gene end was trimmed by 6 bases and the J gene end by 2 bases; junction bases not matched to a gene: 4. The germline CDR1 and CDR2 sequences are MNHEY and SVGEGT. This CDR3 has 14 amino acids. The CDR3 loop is CASSKAGGPYEQYF. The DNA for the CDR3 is TGTGCCAGCAGCAAAGCGGGAGGGCCCTACGAGCAGTACTTC.

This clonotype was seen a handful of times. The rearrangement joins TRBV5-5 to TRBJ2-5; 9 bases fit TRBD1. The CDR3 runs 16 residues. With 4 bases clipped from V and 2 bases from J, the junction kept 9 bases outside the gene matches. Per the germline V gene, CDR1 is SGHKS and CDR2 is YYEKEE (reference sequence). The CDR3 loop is CASSPTGDRAQETQYF. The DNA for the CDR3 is TGTGCCAGCAGCCCGACGGGGGACAGGGCTCAAGAGACCCAGTACTTC.

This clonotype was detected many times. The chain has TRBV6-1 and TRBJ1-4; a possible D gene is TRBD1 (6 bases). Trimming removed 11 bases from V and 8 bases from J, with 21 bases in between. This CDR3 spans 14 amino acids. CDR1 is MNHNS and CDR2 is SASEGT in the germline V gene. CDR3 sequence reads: CAGARGGAVEKLFF. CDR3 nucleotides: TGTGCCGGGGCGCGAGGGGGGGCGGTGGAAAAACTGTTTTTT.

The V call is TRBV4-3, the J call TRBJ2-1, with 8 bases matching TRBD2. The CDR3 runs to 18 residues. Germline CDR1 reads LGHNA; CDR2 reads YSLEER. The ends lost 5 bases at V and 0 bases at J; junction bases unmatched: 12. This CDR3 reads CASSEGPGGSSSYNEQFF. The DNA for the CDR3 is TGCGCCAGCAGCGAAGGGCCGGGGGGGTCCAGCTCCTACAATGAGCAGTTCTTC.

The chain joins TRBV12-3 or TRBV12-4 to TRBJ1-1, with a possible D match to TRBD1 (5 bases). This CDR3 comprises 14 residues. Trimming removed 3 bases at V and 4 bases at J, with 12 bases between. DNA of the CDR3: TGTGCCAGCAGTTTCCGGGACGCAGGCACTGAAGCTTTCTTT. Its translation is CASSFRDAGTEAFF.

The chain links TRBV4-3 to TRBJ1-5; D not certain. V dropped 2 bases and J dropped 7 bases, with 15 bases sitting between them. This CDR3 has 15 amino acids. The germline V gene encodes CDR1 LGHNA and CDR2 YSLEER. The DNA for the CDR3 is TGCGCCAGCAGCCAAAGATTGGGCGGAGGGCAGCCCCAGCATTTT. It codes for CASSQRLGGGQPQHF.

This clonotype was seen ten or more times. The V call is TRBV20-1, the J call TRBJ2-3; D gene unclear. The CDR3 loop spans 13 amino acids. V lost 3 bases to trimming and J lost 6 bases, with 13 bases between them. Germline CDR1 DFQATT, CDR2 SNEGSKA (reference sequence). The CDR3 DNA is TGCAGTGCTAGCGGCCCCCTGCTGGATACGCAGTATTTT. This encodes CSASGPLLDTQYF.

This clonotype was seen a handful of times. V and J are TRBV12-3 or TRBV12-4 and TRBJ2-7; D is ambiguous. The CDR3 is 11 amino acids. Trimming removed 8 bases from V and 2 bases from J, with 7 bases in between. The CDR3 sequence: CASGRTYEQYF. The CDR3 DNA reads TGTGCCAGCGGGCGGACCTACGAGCAGTACTTC.

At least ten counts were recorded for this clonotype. CDR3 in amino acids: CASSYGVAGAPGETQYF. Written as DNA, the CDR3 is TGTGCCAGCAGTTACGGAGTAGCGGGAGCGCCGGGGGAGACCCAGTACTTC. The chain links TRBV6-2 or TRBV6-3 to TRBJ2-5; TRBD2 aligns across 9 bases. Losses at the gene ends were 2 bases for V and 5 bases for J; bases not matched to a gene: 12. The CDR3 covers 17 residues. Germline lookup yields CDR1 MNHEY and CDR2 SVGEGT.

In DNA, the CDR3 is TGTGCCAGCGATTCCACCTACGAGCAGTACTTC. Protein: CASDSTYEQYF. The J gene is TRBJ2-7, the V gene TRBV6-5, with D unclear. In germline, CDR1 is MNHEY, CDR2 SVGAGI. The CDR3 contains 11 residues. Trimming left V 8 bases short and J 2 bases short, with 7 bases between.

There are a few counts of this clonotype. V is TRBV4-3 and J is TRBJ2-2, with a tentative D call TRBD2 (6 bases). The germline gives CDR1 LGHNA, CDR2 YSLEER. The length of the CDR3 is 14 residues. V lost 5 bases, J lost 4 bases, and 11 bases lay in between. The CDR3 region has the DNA TGCGCCAGCAGCTCGGGAGAGAGCACCGGGGAGCTGTTTTTT. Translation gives CASSSGESTGELFF.

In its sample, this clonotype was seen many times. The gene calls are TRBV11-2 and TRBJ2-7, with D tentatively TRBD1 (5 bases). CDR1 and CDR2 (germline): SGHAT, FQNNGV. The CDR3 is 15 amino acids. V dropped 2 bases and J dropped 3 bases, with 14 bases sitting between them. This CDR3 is CASSLTPQGDYEQYF. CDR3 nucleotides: TGTGCCAGCAGCTTAACCCCCCAAGGGGACTACGAGCAGTACTTC. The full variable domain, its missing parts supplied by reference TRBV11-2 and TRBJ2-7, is EAGVAQSPRYKIIEKRQSVAFWCNPISGHATLYWYQQILGQGPKLLIQFQNNGVVDDSQLPKDRFSAERLKGVDSTLKIQPAKLEDSAVYLCASSLTPQGDYEQYFGPGTRLTVT.

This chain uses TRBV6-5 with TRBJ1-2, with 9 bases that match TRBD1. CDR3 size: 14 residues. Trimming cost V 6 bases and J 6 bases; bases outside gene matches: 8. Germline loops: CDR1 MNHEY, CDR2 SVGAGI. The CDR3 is CASRLNRGRDGYTF. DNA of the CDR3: TGTGCCAGCAGATTAAACAGGGGGCGAGATGGCTACACCTTC.

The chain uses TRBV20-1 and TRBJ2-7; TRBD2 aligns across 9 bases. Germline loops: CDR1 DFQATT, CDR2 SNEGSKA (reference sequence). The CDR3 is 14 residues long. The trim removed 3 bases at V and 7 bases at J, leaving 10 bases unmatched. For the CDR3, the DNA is TGCAGTGCTAGGACTAGCGGCCGCCTGAGGGAGCAGTACTTC. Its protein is CSARTSGRLREQYF.

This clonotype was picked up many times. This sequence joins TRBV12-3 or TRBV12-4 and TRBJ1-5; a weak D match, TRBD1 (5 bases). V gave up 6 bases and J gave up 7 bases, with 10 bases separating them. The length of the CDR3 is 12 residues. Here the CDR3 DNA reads TGTGCCAGCAGGCCCGACAGACAGCCCCAGCATTTT. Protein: CASRPDRQPQHF.

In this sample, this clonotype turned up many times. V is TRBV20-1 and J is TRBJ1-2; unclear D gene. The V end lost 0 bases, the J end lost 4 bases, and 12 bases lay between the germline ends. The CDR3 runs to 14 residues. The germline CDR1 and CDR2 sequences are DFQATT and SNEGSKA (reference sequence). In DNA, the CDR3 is TGCAGTGCTAGAGATAGGGCGGACCGCTATGGCTACACCTTC. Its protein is CSARDRADRYGYTF.

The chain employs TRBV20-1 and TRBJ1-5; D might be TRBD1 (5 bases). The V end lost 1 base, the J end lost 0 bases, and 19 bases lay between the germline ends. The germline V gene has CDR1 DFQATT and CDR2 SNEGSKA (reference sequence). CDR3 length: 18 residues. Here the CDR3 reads CSARAPGPWGYSNQPQHF. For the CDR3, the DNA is TGCAGTGCTAGAGCCCCGGGGCCCTGGGGGTATAGCAATCAGCCCCAGCATTTT.

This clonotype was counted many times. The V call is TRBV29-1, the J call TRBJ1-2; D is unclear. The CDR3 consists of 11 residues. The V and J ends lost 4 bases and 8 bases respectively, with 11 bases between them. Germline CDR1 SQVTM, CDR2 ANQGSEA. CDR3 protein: CSVGKGGGYTF. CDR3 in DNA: TGCAGCGTTGGGAAGGGAGGCGGCTACACCTTC.

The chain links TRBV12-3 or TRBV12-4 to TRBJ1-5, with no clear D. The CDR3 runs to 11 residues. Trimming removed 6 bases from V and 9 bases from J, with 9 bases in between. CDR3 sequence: CASSQMGPQHF. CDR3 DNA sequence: TGTGCCAGCAGCCAAATGGGGCCCCAGCATTTT.

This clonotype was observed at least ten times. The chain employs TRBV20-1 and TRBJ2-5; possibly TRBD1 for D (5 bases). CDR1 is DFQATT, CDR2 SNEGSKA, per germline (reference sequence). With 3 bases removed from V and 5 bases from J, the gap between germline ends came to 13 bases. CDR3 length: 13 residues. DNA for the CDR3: TGCAGTGCTAGGCTGACAGCTGGGGAGACCCAGTACTTC. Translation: CSARLTAGETQYF.